These T cell receptor beta chains were read from a single sample in a study of blood T cell repertoires in COVID-19. Sequenced by immunoSEQ multiplex PCR; TCRdb stores in-frame clones only, minus some. The sample includes roughly 90,000 clones, around 80% of them seen just once. The source material was peripheral blood. The origin of the receptors is an elderly woman with active or convalescent COVID-19. Each CDR3 is given with its conserved first and last residue. A D gene is named only where the DNA matches it firmly. Rows give clone size only sometimes, using once, few, many, or a class for an expanded clone.

d_call	clone_size	v_call	j_call	cdr3_nt	cdr3_aa
-	-	TRBV24-1	TRBJ2-1	TGTGCCACCAGTGATTTGCAAGGGGGGGCTCTTCGCAATGAGCAGTTCTTC	CATSDLQGGALRNEQFF
TRBD1	few	TRBV5-1	TRBJ2-7	TGCGCCAGCAGCTTCACACAGGGGTACGAGCAGTACTTC	CASSFTQGYEQYF
-	few	TRBV4-2	TRBJ2-2	TGTGCCAGCAGCCAATTATCGTCGGTGTTCCCCGGGGAGCTGTTTTTT	CASSQLSSVFPGELFF
TRBD1	few	TRBV15	TRBJ1-3	TGTGCCACCAGCAGGGACAGGCTGACTGGAAACACCATATATTTT	CATSRDRLTGNTIYF
-	-	TRBV7-8	TRBJ1-5	TGTGCCAGCAGCTTAGTAGGGGGATATCAGCCCCAGCATTTT	CASSLVGGYQPQHF
TRBD2	-	TRBV9	TRBJ2-5	TGTGCCAGCAGCCCGACTAGCGGGTCCTTCCAAACCCAGTACTTC	CASSPTSGSFQTQYF
-	-	TRBV5-1	TRBJ2-1	TGCGCCAGCAGCAACCGGTGGTCAAATGAGCAGTTCTTC	CASSNRWSNEQFF
-	once	TRBV15	TRBJ1-2	TGTGCCACCAGCAGAGATCGCATTTGGGGCTGGGGCTACACCTTC	CATSRDRIWGWGYTF
TRBD1	-	TRBV6-5	TRBJ1-2	TGTGCCAGCAGCGACAGGGACGGAGGCTACACCTTC	CASSDRDGGYTF
-	once	TRBV16	TRBJ2-5	TGTGCCAGCAGTTACCGGGGCCAGGGGGAGACCCAGTACTTC	CASSYRGQGETQYF
-	-	TRBV29-1	TRBJ1-1	TGCAGCGTTGAATTGTGGGCGGGGAACACTGAAGCTTTCTTT	CSVELWAGNTEAFF
TRBD1	-	TRBV16	TRBJ2-2	TGTGCCAGCAGCCAGAGACAGGGATACACCGGGGAGCTGTTTTTT	CASSQRQGYTGELFF
TRBD1	-	TRBV9	TRBJ2-5	TGTGCCAGCAGCCAGAGGACAGGGTCAGCAGAGACCCAGTACTTC	CASSQRTGSAETQYF
-	-	TRBV5-1	TRBJ2-1	TGCGCCAGCAGCTCCCTCGCAGTGCGGGAGCAGTTCTTC	CASSSLAVREQFF
-	few	TRBV19	TRBJ1-2	TGTGCCAGTAGTAAGGACAGTTATGGCTACACCTTC	CASSKDSYGYTF
TRBD1	-	TRBV5-1	TRBJ1-4	TGCGCCAGCAGCTGGACAGGGGGAAGGGAAAAACTGTTTTTT	CASSWTGGREKLFF
TRBD1	-	TRBV7-2	TRBJ1-2	TGTGCCAGCAGCCAGCCCGGGACAGGGGGCGCTGGGGGCTACACCTTC	CASSQPGTGGAGGYTF
TRBD1	-	TRBV5-6	TRBJ1-2	TGTGCCAGCAGCTTTCGACAGGGTGACGGCTACACCTTC	CASSFRQGDGYTF
TRBD1	-	TRBV19	TRBJ1-5	TGTGCCAGTAGGACCCTACAGGGGTACGGGCCCCAGCATTTT	CASRTLQGYGPQHF
-	-	TRBV6-6	TRBJ1-2	TGTGCCAGCAGTTACGGCGGCGGTAACTATGGCTACACCTTC	CASSYGGGNYGYTF